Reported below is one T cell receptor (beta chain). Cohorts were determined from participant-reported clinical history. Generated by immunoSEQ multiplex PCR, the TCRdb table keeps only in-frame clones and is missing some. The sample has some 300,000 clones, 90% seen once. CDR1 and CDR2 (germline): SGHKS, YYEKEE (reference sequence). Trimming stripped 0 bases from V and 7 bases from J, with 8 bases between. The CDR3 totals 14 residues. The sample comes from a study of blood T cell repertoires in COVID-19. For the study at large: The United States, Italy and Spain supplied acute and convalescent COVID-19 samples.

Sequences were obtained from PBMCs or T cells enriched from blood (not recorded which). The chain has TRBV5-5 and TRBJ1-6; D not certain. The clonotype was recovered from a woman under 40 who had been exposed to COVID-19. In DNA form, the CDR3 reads TGTGCCAGCAGCTTGGGGGCAGGCAATTCACCCCTCCACTTT. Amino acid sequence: CASSLGAGNSPLHF. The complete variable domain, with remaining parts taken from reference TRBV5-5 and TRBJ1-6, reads DAGVTQSPTHLIKTRGQQVTLRCSPISGHKSVSWYQQVLGQGPQFIFQYYEKEERGRGNFPDRFSARQFPNYSSELNVNALLLGDSALYLCASSLGAGNSPLHFGNGTRLTVT.